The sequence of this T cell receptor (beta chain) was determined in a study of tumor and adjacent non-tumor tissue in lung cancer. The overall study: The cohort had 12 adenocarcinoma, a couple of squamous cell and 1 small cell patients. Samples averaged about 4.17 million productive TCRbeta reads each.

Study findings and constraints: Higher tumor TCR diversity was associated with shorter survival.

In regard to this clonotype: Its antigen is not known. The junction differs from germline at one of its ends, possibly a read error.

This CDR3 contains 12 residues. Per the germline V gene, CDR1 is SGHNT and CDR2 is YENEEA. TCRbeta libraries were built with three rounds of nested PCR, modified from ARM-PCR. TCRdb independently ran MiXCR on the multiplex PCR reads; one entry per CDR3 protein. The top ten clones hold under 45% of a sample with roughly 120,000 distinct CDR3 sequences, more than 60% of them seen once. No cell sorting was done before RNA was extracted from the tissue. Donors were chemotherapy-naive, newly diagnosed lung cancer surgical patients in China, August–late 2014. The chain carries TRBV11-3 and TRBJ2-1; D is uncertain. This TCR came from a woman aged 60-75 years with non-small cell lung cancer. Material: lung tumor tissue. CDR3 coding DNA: TGTGCCAGCAGCTTAGATATGGATAAGCAGTCCTTC. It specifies CASSLDMDKQSF.